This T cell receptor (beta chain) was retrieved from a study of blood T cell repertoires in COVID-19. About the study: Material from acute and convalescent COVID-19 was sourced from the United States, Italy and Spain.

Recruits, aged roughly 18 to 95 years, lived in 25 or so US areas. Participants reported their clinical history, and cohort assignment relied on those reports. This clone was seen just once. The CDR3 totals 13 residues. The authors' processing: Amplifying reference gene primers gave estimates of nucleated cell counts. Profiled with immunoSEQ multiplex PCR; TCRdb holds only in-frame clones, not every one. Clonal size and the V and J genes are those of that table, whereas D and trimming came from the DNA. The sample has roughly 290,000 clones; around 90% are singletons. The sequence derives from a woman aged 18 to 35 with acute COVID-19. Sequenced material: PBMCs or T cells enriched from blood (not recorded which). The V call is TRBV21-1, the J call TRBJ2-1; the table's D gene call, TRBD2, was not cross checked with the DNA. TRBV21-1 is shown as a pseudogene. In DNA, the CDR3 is TGTGCCAGCCCCCCTAGCGGGGAACCCGAGCAGTTCTTC. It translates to CASPPSGEPEQFF.